Listed below are T cell receptor beta chains from one sample, sequenced in a study of blood T cells in healthy people across ages. TCRdb used MiXCR to reprocess the 5' RACE reads, holding one entry per CDR3 protein. The data contain around 800,000 distinct CDR3 sequences, 20% to 30% of them singletons. The sample was also linked to a second study, of T cells of mothers and their children.

The sample was blood. The receptors were gathered from a boy younger than 18 in good health. CDR3s include the opening cysteine and the closing phenylalanine or tryptophan. A D gene is named only where the DNA matches it firmly. Not all rows give a size; the values are once, few, many and, for expanded clones, a class.

>TRBJ2-3|TRBV5-1|TRBD1|.
TGCGCCAGCAGCTTCGGACAGGGGGGAGTAGATACGCAGTATTTT
CASSFGQGGVDTQYF
>TRBJ2-7|TRBV5-1|.|few
TGCGCCAGCAGCTTGGTCCACGCCCCCTGGGGCTACGAGCAGTACTTC
CASSLVHAPWGYEQYF
>TRBJ2-7|TRBV10-3|TRBD1|.
TGTGCCATCCAGTCACGGACAGGGTCGGTACACGAGCAGTACTTC
CAIQSRTGSVHEQYF
>TRBJ2-4|TRBV7-3|TRBD2|.
TGTGCCAGCAGCGCCACTAGCGGGGGGGCCCAAAACATTCAGTACTTC
CASSATSGGAQNIQYF
>TRBJ2-7|TRBV3-1|.|.
TGTGCCAGCAGCCAAGAGGAAACGGACGAGCAGTACTTC
CASSQEETDEQYF
>TRBJ1-3|TRBV12-3/TRBV12-4|.|many
TGTGCCAGCAGTTTTAGCTCTGGAAACACCATATATTTT
CASSFSSGNTIYF
>TRBJ2-5|TRBV5-1|.|.
TGCGCCAGCAGCTTGGTGGCCCGATCGCGGACGTACTTC
CASSLVARSRTYF
>TRBJ2-1|TRBV4-1|.|once
TGCGCCAGCAGAGGGGGGACCTTCTACAATGAGCAGTTCTTC
CASRGGTFYNEQFF
>TRBJ2-7|TRBV3-1|.|.
TGTGCCAGCAGCCAAGATGTCCAGGGCGAGCAGTACTTC
CASSQDVQGEQYF
>TRBJ2-1|TRBV7-2|.|many
TGTGCCAGCAGCCCCTGGACAGCCTCCTACAATGAGCAGTTCTTC
CASSPWTASYNEQFF
>TRBJ2-4|TRBV29-1|.|once
TGCAGCGTTCTGAAGGGAGGACCGAGGGACATTCAGTACTTC
CSVLKGGPRDIQYF
>TRBJ2-3|TRBV6-1|TRBD1|.
TGTGCCAGCAGTACGGACAGGGGTCCAGCAGTACCAGATACGCAGTATTTT
CASSTDRGPAVPDTQYF
>TRBJ1-5|TRBV7-9|.|.
TGTGCCAGCAGCTTAGGGTCCGGCGGGGAGAATCAGCCCCAGCATTTT
CASSLGSGGENQPQHF
>TRBJ1-2|TRBV20-1|.|.
TGCAGTGCGAAAAGGAATAACTATGGCTACACCTTC
CSAKRNNYGYTF
>TRBJ2-7|TRBV27|.|once
TGTGCCAGCAGTTTGGTATTCGGGGGTGAAATAGTGTACGAGCAGTACTTC
CASSLVFGGEIVYEQYF
>TRBJ1-2|TRBV12-3/TRBV12-4|TRBD1|.
TGTGCCAGCAGTACCACCCAGACAGGGACCGTAGGCGGCTACACCTTC
CASSTTQTGTVGGYTF
>TRBJ1-2|TRBV28|.|.
TGTGCCAGCATCGACCTCGGGACGGATAACTACGGCTACACCTTC
CASIDLGTDNYGYTF
>TRBJ2-7|TRBV10-3|TRBD2|few
TGTGCCATCTCTACTAGCGGGGGGACCTACGAGCAGTACTTC
CAISTSGGTYEQYF
>TRBJ2-5|TRBV12-3/TRBV12-4|.|many
TGTGCCAGCAGGGAACTGGGAGAGACCCAGTACTTC
CASRELGETQYF
>TRBJ2-3|TRBV20-1|.|.
TGCAGTGCTAGTTCCTTTAGCGTTCTGACAGATACGCAGTATTTT
CSASSFSVLTDTQYF
>TRBJ1-4|TRBV15|TRBD1|few
TGTGCCACCAGCAGAGGGCAGGGGGCTTCTAATGAAAAACTGTTTTTT
CATSRGQGASNEKLFF
>TRBJ1-3|TRBV7-9|.|once
TGTGCCAGCAGCTTAGAAGGGACGATGGGAGACACCATATATTTT
CASSLEGTMGDTIYF
>TRBJ1-1|TRBV3-1|TRBD1|.
TGTGCCAGCAGCAGGACAGGGGGCTCCACTGAAGCTTTCTTT
CASSRTGGSTEAFF
>TRBJ1-4|TRBV9|TRBD1|.
TGTGCCAGCAGCCTCCTAGGGGGCGTAAAGGAAAAACTGTTTTTT
CASSLLGGVKEKLFF
>TRBJ1-3|TRBV27|.|few
TGTGCCAGCAGTTTACTGGGGGGCTCTGGAAACACCATATATTTT
CASSLLGGSGNTIYF
>TRBJ1-1|TRBV11-2|.|many
TGTGCCAGCAGCTTAGAATGGGGAATGAACACTGAAGCTTTCTTT
CASSLEWGMNTEAFF
>TRBJ1-5|TRBV14|.|few
TGTGCCAGCAGCCAAGACCCCGCAGGGAGCAATCAGCCCCAGCATTTT
CASSQDPAGSNQPQHF
>TRBJ2-2|TRBV11-3|TRBD1|.
TGTGCCAGCAGCACCTGGACAGGGAGAAACACCGGGGAGCTGTTTTTT
CASSTWTGRNTGELFF
>TRBJ2-1|TRBV5-8|.|.
TGTGCCAGCAGCTGGGTACGGTCTTTGGGGGAGCAGTTCTTC
CASSWVRSLGEQFF
>TRBJ2-2|TRBV23-1|.|.
TGCGCCAGCAGTCAATCATGGGGGAGCGGTACCGGGGAGCTGTTTTTT
CASSQSWGSGTGELFF
>TRBJ2-7|TRBV5-1|TRBD1|.
TGCGCCAGCAGCTTAACCCCGGACAGGATTTACGAGCAGTACTTC
CASSLTPDRIYEQYF
>TRBJ2-5|TRBV25-1|TRBD1|.
TGTGCCAGCAGTGAGGGGGGACAGGGTCAAGAGACCCAGTACTTC
CASSEGGQGQETQYF
>TRBJ2-3|TRBV15|.|.
TGTGCCACCAGCAGAGATAGAGACAGAGCAGATACGCAGTATTTT
CATSRDRDRADTQYF
>TRBJ2-3|TRBV4-1|TRBD2|few
TGCGCCAGCAGGTCCACTAGCGGGGGCACAGATACGCAGTATTTT
CASRSTSGGTDTQYF
>TRBJ1-2|TRBV3-1|.|few
TGTGCCAGCAGCCAAGACAGGTCCAAAAGGGACTATGGCTACACCTTC
CASSQDRSKRDYGYTF
>TRBJ1-1|TRBV2|.|few
TGTGCCAGCAGTGAAGCTGCAGAAGCTTTCTTT
CASSEAAEAFF
>TRBJ1-5|TRBV6-1|.|few
TGTGCCAGCAGGGGGGGATCAGGGAATCAGCCCCAGCATTTT
CASRGGSGNQPQHF
>TRBJ2-5|TRBV28|.|many
TGTGCCAGCAGCCGTGGCCAGAGGAGAGAGACCCAGTACTTC
CASSRGQRRETQYF
>TRBJ2-7|TRBV3-1|TRBD2|few
TGTGCCAGCAGCCAAGATCTTAGCGGGGGCACCTACGAGCAGTACTTC
CASSQDLSGGTYEQYF
>TRBJ2-7|TRBV10-3|.|few
TGTGCCATCAGTAGGTCCTACGAGCAGTACTTC
CAISRSYEQYF
>TRBJ2-1|TRBV11-2|.|.
TGTGCCAGCAGCTTAGATCGGGACGGGGCGCAGTTCTTC
CASSLDRDGAQFF
>TRBJ2-7|TRBV4-2|.|.
TGTGCCAGCAGTCTAACAGGTTATAGCGAACAGCAGTACTTC
CASSLTGYSEQQYF
>TRBJ1-2|TRBV2|.|.
TGTGCCAGCACCACCGGGCAGACCTTTAACTATGGCTACACCTTC
CASTTGQTFNYGYTF
>TRBJ1-2|TRBV6-8|.|few
TGTGCCAGCAGCCCCCTCCGGAAAAGCGATGGCTACACCTTC
CASSPLRKSDGYTF
>TRBJ2-2|TRBV9|TRBD1|.
TGTGCCAGCAGCGTTTACCGATGGGACAGCCCGAAGAGCAGAAGAGGGGAGCTGTTTTTT
CASSVYRWDSPKSRRGELFF
>TRBJ2-5|TRBV28|TRBD1|many
TGTGCCAGCAGCCCTCCTATTACAGGGGAAGAGACCCAGTACTTC
CASSPPITGEETQYF
>TRBJ2-5|TRBV2|.|once
TGTGCCAGCAGTGAATGGGTAGCAAGAGAGACCCAGTACTTC
CASSEWVARETQYF
>TRBJ2-3|TRBV6-5|.|once
TGTGCCAGCAGTTACTCTGGGATGCATGCGCAGTATTTT
CASSYSGMHAQYF
>TRBJ2-4|TRBV20-1|TRBD2|few
TGCAGTGCTCTAGCGGGGGGGGCCAAAAACATTCAGTACTTC
CSALAGGAKNIQYF